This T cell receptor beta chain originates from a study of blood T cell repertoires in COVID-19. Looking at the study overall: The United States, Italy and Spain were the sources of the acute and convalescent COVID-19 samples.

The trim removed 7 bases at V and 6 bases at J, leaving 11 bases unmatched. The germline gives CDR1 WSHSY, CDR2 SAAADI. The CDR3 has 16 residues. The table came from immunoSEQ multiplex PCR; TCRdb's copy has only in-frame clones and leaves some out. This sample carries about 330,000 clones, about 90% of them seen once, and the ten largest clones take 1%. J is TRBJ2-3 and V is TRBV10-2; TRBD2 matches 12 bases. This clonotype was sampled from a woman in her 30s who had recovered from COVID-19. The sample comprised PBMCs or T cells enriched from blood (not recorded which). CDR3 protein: CASTGTSGLLRDTQYF. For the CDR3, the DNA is TGCGCCAGCACCGGGACTAGCGGGCTCCTTCGGGATACGCAGTATTTT.